These 31 T cell receptor beta chains were sequenced from one sample in a study of beta chain features in type 1 diabetes. Expressed TCRB transcripts were sequenced after all isolated RNA was converted to cDNA. Data came from immunoSEQ multiplex PCR; TCRdb stores just in-frame clones and leaves some out. This table has under 400,000 clones, around 15% appearing once. Sequenced input: central memory CD4+ T cells from blood. The origin of the receptors is a man younger than 40 in good health.

CDR3 residues: CASSLGQGFQPQHF. CDR3 coding DNA: TGTGCCAGCAGCTTAGGTCAGGGGTTTCAGCCCCAGCATTTT. This rearrangement joins TRBV7-6 to TRBJ1-5; D possibly corresponds to TRBD1 (6 bases). This CDR3 has 14 residues. With 1 base removed from V and 6 bases from J, the gap between germline ends came to 10 bases. Germline-derived CDR1 and CDR2 are SGHVS and FNYEAQ.

The chain joins TRBV7-2 to TRBJ2-5; D unclear. Looked up from germline, CDR1 is SGHTA and CDR2 is FQGNSA. The CDR3 is made up of 14 amino acids. Deletions cut 1 base from V and 4 bases from J, with 10 bases between. The CDR3 bases are TGTGCCAGCAGCTTAGGGGTGCGTACAGAGACCCAGTACTTC. This translates into CASSLGVRTETQYF.

This clone came up many times. The CDR3 spells CASRPDATNEKLFF. CDR3 DNA: TGTGCCAGCAGACCAGATGCAACTAATGAAAAACTGTTTTTT. The rearrangement links TRBV6-1 to TRBJ1-4; D not certain. The germline gives CDR1 MNHNS, CDR2 SASEGT. The V end was cut by 6 bases, the J end by 0 bases, with 8 bases between. The CDR3 length is 14 residues.

Details on this clone: Other nucleotide sequences from this sample produce the same CDR3. The gene calls are TRBV18 and TRBJ1-2, with D tentatively TRBD1 (6 bases). Germline V gene lookup returns CDR1 KGHSH and CDR2 LQKENI. Trimming took off 6 bases at V and 1 base at J, with 9 bases between the two ends. CDR3 length equals 13 residues. This CDR3 reads CASSPDSNYGYTF. Written as DNA, the CDR3 is TGTGCCAGCTCCCCGGACAGTAACTATGGCTACACCTTC. Variable domain in full (rest from reference TRBV18 and TRBJ1-2): NAGVMQNPRHLVRRRGQEARLRCSPMKGHSHVYWYRQLPEEGLKFMVYLQKENIIDESGMPKERFSAEFPKEGPSILRIQQVVRGDSAAYFCASSPDSNYGYTFGSGTRLTVV.

This clone was observed a handful of times. This chain links TRBV7-9 with TRBJ2-3, with D tentatively TRBD2 (7 bases). Germline values: CDR1 SEHNR, CDR2 FQNEAQ (reference sequence). This CDR3 has 16 amino acids. V lost 5 bases to trimming and J lost 3 bases, with 18 bases between them. The CDR3 is CASSQSRGAGTDTQYF. The CDR3 DNA follows: TGTGCCAGCAGCCAAAGCCGGGGGGCCGGTACAGATACGCAGTATTTT. Drawing the rest from reference TRBV7-9 and TRBJ2-3, the complete variable domain is DTGVSQNPRHKITKRGQNVTFRCDPISEHNRLYWYRQTLGQGPEFLTYFQNEAQLEKSRLLSDRFSAERPKGSFSTLEIQRTEQGDSAMYLCASSQSRGAGTDTQYFGPGTRLTVL.

This sequence joins TRBV27 and TRBJ1-5, with TRBD1 identical over 8 bases. CDR3 length: 14 residues. Germline loops: CDR1 MNHEY, CDR2 SMNVEV (reference sequence). After removal of 5 bases from V and 9 bases from J, the junction contained 9 bases not matched to a gene. The CDR3 sequence: CASSMTGVLRPQHF. CDR3 nucleotides: TGTGCCAGCAGTATGACAGGGGTACTGAGGCCCCAGCATTTT.

At least ten counts were recorded for this clone. This chain uses TRBV13 with TRBJ2-3; TRBD2 matches 13 bases. After removal of 5 bases from V and 4 bases from J, the junction contained 6 bases not matched to a gene. Germline V CDR1 and CDR2: PRHDT, FYEKMQ (reference sequence). The CDR3 is made up of 16 amino acids. In DNA, the CDR3 is TGTGCCAGCAGCGCCCGACTAGCGGGAGGCCCAGATACGCAGTATTTT. This gives the protein CASSARLAGGPDTQYF.

This rearrangement joins TRBV4-2 to TRBJ1-4; D perhaps matches TRBD1 (5 bases). Trimming removed 6 bases at V and 5 bases at J, with 16 bases between. The CDR3 is 15 amino acids. CDR1 is LGHNA and CDR2 is YNFKEQ in the germline V gene. CDR3 nucleotide sequence: TGTGCCAGCAGTCCACAGAAGACAGCGAATGAAAAACTGTTTTTT. Translated: CASSPQKTANEKLFF.

This clone was observed many times. The chain recombines TRBV7-9 with TRBJ2-7, with 8 nucleotides matching TRBD1. CDR1 is SEHNR and CDR2 is FQNEAQ in the germline V gene (reference sequence). The CDR3 length is 14 residues. The J segment lost 2 bases and the V segment lost 5 bases, leaving 5 bases of the junction unmatched. CDR3 amino acids: CASSTGQGTYEQYF. For the CDR3, the DNA is TGTGCCAGCAGCACCGGACAGGGCACCTACGAGCAGTACTTC.

This chain joins TRBV7-9 and TRBJ2-7; 9 bases agree with TRBD1. There are 14 residues in the CDR3. V trimming: 4 bases; J trimming: 2 bases; junction bases outside the gene matches: 3. Germline CDR1 SEHNR, CDR2 FQNEAQ (reference sequence). The CDR3 spells CASSSGTGPYEQYF. CDR3 in DNA: TGTGCCAGCAGCTCCGGGACAGGGCCCTACGAGCAGTACTTC.

This rearrangement joins TRBV5-1 to TRBJ2-1, with 8 bases aligning to TRBD2. V lost 0 bases to trimming and J lost 6 bases; unmatched junction nucleotides: 11. The CDR3 runs 17 residues. Germline CDR1 is SGHRS and CDR2 is YFSETQ. The CDR3: CASSLGFRAGALNEQFF. The CDR3, as DNA: TGCGCCAGCAGCTTGGGGTTTCGAGCGGGAGCGCTCAATGAGCAGTTCTTC.

The chain links TRBV7-6 to TRBJ2-7; TRBD1 matches at 10 bases. The CDR3 extends over 20 amino acids. Germline CDR1 reads SGHVS; CDR2 reads FNYEAQ. Losses at the gene ends were 4 bases for V and 3 bases for J; bases not matched to a gene: 21. The CDR3 DNA reads TGTGCCAGCAGCTCACAACCTCCGGGACAGGGGAACTTTGTCTTCTACGAGCAGTACTTC. Translated: CASSSQPPGQGNFVFYEQYF.

This clone was recorded a few times. The rearrangement links TRBV7-2 to TRBJ1-5; no reliable D call. The CDR3 covers 13 residues. The germline V gene encodes CDR1 SGHTA and CDR2 FQGNSA. The V and J ends lost 4 bases and 6 bases respectively, with 10 bases between them. For the CDR3, the DNA is TGTGCCAGCAGCTCCGCCCCTAGTCAGCCCCAGCATTTT. Amino acid sequence: CASSSAPSQPQHF.

This clone has just a few counts. V usage is TRBV7-9 and J usage is TRBJ2-7, with D possibly TRBD2 on 6 matching bases. The germline V and J ends were trimmed by 2 bases and 3 bases, with 11 bases remaining between them. The CDR3 covers 14 residues. Germline CDR1 is SEHNR and CDR2 is FQNEAQ (reference sequence). The CDR3 nucleotides read TGTGCCAGCAGCTTAACTAGCACAAACTACGAGCAGTACTTC. Amino acid sequence: CASSLTSTNYEQYF.

This clone has a handful of counts. The V call is TRBV11-2, the J call TRBJ2-3; TRBD2 is a possible D gene (7 bases). This CDR3 has 14 residues. CDR1 and CDR2 (germline): SGHAT, FQNNGV. Between the trimmed V and J ends, which lost 6 bases and 2 bases, there was a span of 12 bases. CDR3 residues: CASRPGGPTDTQYF. Written as DNA, the CDR3 is TGTGCCAGCAGACCGGGGGGCCCCACAGATACGCAGTATTTT.

The chain uses TRBV7-2 and TRBJ1-6; 7 bases line up with TRBD1. CDR1 and CDR2 from the germline V gene are SGHTA and FQGNSA. Trimming at V came to 1 base and at J to 7 bases, leaving 7 bases not matched to a gene. The CDR3 is 16 amino acids. This CDR3 reads CASSLGDRAVNSPLHF. The CDR3 region has the DNA TGTGCCAGCAGCTTAGGTGACAGGGCCGTCAATTCACCCCTCCACTTT.

In this sample, this clone turned up a few times. The chain has TRBV11-2 and TRBJ2-2, with a tentative D call TRBD1 (6 bases). Germline loops: CDR1 SGHAT, CDR2 FQNNGV. This CDR3 comprises 16 residues. Trimming pared 2 bases from V and 0 bases from J, leaving 10 bases between. CDR3 residues: CASSLLRQANTGELFF. The DNA for the CDR3 is TGTGCCAGCAGCTTATTAAGACAGGCGAACACCGGGGAGCTGTTTTTT.

This clone was seen a handful of times. This chain's CDR3 is CASSLGAGRGGSEQYF. CDR3 coding DNA: TGTGCCAGCAGCTTAGGGGCTGGCAGGGGAGGGTCTGAGCAGTACTTC. V gene TRBV7-2 combines with J gene TRBJ2-7; tentative D call: TRBD2 (7 bases). With 1 base removed from V and 7 bases from J, the gap between germline ends came to 20 bases. The CDR3 sequence is 16 residues long. Germline CDR1 SGHTA, CDR2 FQGNSA. Filled out from reference TRBV7-2 and TRBJ2-7, the complete variable domain reads GAGVSQSPSNKVTEKGKDVELRCDPISGHTALYWYRQSLGQGLEFLIYFQGNSAPDKSGLPSDRFSAERTGGSVSTLTIQRTQQEDSAVYLCASSLGAGRGGSEQYFGPGTRLTVT.

This chain joins TRBV9 and TRBJ1-4; D may be TRBD1 (5 bases). V was pared by 3 bases and J by 0 bases, with 12 bases between. CDR3 size: 16 residues. CDR1 and CDR2 (germline): SGDLS, YYNGEE. CDR3 sequence: CASSGKQDATNEKLFF. The CDR3 bases are TGTGCCAGCAGCGGGAAACAGGATGCAACTAATGAAAAACTGTTTTTT.

This chain uses TRBV6-1 with TRBJ2-3; 7 bases map to TRBD2. Looked up from germline, CDR1 is MNHNS and CDR2 is SASEGT. The J segment lost 11 bases and the V segment lost 5 bases, leaving 10 bases of the junction unmatched. The CDR3 totals 13 residues. The CDR3 is CASSRGMGGRQYF. The CDR3 nucleotides are TGTGCCAGCAGTCGGGGGATGGGAGGGCGGCAGTATTTT.

This clone was detected only a few times. This sequence joins TRBV6-1 and TRBJ1-2; 8 nucleotides match TRBD1. The J segment lost 7 bases and the V segment lost 5 bases, leaving 9 bases of the junction unmatched. Germline values: CDR1 MNHNS, CDR2 SASEGT. The CDR3 length is 14 residues. The CDR3: CASSHQDREGGYTF. CDR3 in DNA: TGTGCCAGCAGTCACCAGGACAGGGAGGGTGGCTACACCTTC.

The sample holds a few counts of this clone. The rearrangement links TRBV23-1 to TRBJ1-2; the D gene is possibly TRBD1 (5 bases). TRBV23-1 is an ORF for which the function is uncertain. The length of the CDR3 is 16 residues. V lost 0 bases and J lost 4, with 15 bases in between. The DNA of the CDR3 is TGCGCCAGCAGTCAATCCCCAGGGACCTCCCTCTATGGCTACACCTTC. Protein: CASSQSPGTSLYGYTF.

The sample holds a few counts of this clone. The chain uses TRBV4-2 and TRBJ2-7; 13 nucleotides match TRBD2. The V and J ends lost 5 bases and 7 bases, in that order; junction bases with no gene match: 11. The length of the CDR3 is 16 residues. Per germline, CDR1 LGHNA and CDR2 YNFKEQ. In DNA, the CDR3 is TGTGCCAGCAGCTTGCCGGGACTAGCGGGGTTAAGGGAGCAGTACGTC. Protein product: CASSLPGLAGLREQYV.

V and J are TRBV30 and TRBJ2-2, with a weak D call TRBD1 (5 bases). The V end lost 3 bases, the J end lost 1 base, and 9 bases lay between the germline ends. This CDR3 is 14 amino acids long. Per the germline V gene, CDR1 is GTSNPN and CDR2 is SVGIG (reference sequence). The CDR3 bases are TGTGCCTGGAGGGCAGGGAAGAACACCGGGGAGCTGTTTTTT. This gives the protein CAWRAGKNTGELFF.

The gene calls are TRBV6-4 and TRBJ2-7; no clear D. Per the germline V gene, CDR1 is MRHNA and CDR2 is SNTAGT. Trimming cost V 6 bases and J 2 bases, with 14 bases left between them. This CDR3 is 14 amino acids long. The CDR3 sequence: CASSRGPYPYEQYF. In DNA, the CDR3 is TGTGCCAGCAGCCGCGGACCTTATCCCTACGAGCAGTACTTC.

This clone was observed a few times. J is TRBJ2-2 and V is TRBV6-5; D is unresolved. Trimming pared 4 bases from V and 6 bases from J, leaving 9 bases between. Germline V gene data show CDR1 as MNHEY and CDR2 as SVGAGI. The CDR3 totals 13 residues. The chain's CDR3 is CASSSGSAGELFF. The CDR3 DNA sequence: TGTGCCAGCAGTTCTGGGTCAGCCGGGGAGCTGTTTTTT.

This chain links TRBV4-1 with TRBJ2-1; D is uncertain. The V end lost 6 bases, the J end lost 0 bases, and 12 bases lay between the germline ends. Germline V gives CDR1 MGHRA, CDR2 YSYEKL. The CDR3 spans 15 residues. The CDR3 bases are TGCGCCAGCAGTCCTGACCAGAGCTCCTACAATGAGCAGTTCTTC. Translating gives CASSPDQSSYNEQFF.

This clone was counted many times. This chain uses TRBV7-3 with TRBJ2-5; D possibly uses TRBD1 or TRBD2 (5 bases each). CDR1 is SGHTA and CDR2 is FQGTGA in the germline V gene. CDR3 size: 13 residues. The germline V and J ends were trimmed by 5 bases and 3 bases, with 10 bases remaining between them. CDR3 in amino acids: CASSRDPEETQYF. The DNA for the CDR3 is TGTGCCAGCAGCCGGGACCCAGAAGAGACCCAGTACTTC.

The chain employs TRBV6-5 and TRBJ1-6; perhaps TRBD1 as D (6 bases). Germline V CDR1 and CDR2: MNHEY, SVGAGI. This CDR3 spans 11 amino acids. The germline V and J ends were trimmed by 6 bases and 14 bases, with 11 bases remaining between them. The CDR3 is CASRKDRTLHF. The DNA of the CDR3 is TGTGCCAGCAGAAAAGACAGGACCCTCCACTTT.

This clone showed up just a few times. This chain joins TRBV11-2 and TRBJ2-5; 10 positions agree with TRBD2. Looked up from germline, CDR1 is SGHAT and CDR2 is FQNNGV. The CDR3 sequence is 16 residues long. J lost 4 bases, V lost 4 bases, and 9 bases had no gene match. The CDR3 coding sequence is TGTGCCAGCAGCTCCCTTAGCGGGGGGATCGTAGAGACCCAGTACTTC. Its protein product is CASSSLSGGIVETQYF. The full variable domain, rest sourced from reference TRBV11-2 and TRBJ2-5, is EAGVAQSPRYKIIEKRQSVAFWCNPISGHATLYWYQQILGQGPKLLIQFQNNGVVDDSQLPKDRFSAERLKGVDSTLKIQPAKLEDSAVYLCASSSLSGGIVETQYFGPGTRLLVL.

This clone was recorded many times. The chain recombines TRBV7-2 with TRBJ2-7, with a weak D call TRBD1 (6 bases). The CDR3 covers 14 residues. Germline assignment: CDR1 SGHTA and CDR2 FQGNSA. Trimming removed 0 bases at V and 6 bases at J, with 12 bases between. CDR3 residues: CASSLAQGLGEQYF. The CDR3 nucleotides are TGTGCCAGCAGCTTAGCTCAGGGGTTGGGCGAGCAGTACTTC.